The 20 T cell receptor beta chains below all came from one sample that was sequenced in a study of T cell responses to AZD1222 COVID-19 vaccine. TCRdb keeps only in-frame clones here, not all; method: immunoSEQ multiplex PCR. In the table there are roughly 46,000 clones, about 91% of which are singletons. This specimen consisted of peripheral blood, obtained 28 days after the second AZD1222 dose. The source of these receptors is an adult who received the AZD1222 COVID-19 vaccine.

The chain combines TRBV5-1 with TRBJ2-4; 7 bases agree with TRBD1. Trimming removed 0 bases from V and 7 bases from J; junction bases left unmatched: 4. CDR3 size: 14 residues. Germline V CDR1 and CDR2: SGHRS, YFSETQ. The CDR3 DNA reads TGCGCCAGCAGCTTGGCTGCGACAGGGAACATTCAGTACTTC. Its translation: CASSLAATGNIQYF. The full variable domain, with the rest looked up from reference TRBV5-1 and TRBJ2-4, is KAGVTQTPRYLIKTRGQQVTLSCSPISGHRSVSWYQQTPGQGLQFLFEYFSETQRNKGNFPGRFSGRQFSNSRSEMNVSTLELGDSALYLCASSLAATGNIQYFGAGTRLSVL.

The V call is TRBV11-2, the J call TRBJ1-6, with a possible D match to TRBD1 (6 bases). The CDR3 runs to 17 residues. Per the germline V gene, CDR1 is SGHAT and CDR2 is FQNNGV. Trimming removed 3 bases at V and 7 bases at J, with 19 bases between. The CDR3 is CASSLGGKWGRNSPLHF. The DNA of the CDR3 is TGTGCCAGCAGCTTGGGCGGAAAATGGGGGCGAAATTCACCCCTCCACTTT. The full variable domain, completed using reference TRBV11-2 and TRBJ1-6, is EAGVAQSPRYKIIEKRQSVAFWCNPISGHATLYWYQQILGQGPKLLIQFQNNGVVDDSQLPKDRFSAERLKGVDSTLKIQPAKLEDSAVYLCASSLGGKWGRNSPLHFGNGTRLTVT.

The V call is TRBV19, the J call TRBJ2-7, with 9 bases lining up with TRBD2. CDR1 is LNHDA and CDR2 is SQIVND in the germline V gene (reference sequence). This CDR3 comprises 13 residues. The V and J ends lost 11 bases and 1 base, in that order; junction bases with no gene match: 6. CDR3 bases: TGTGCCCTCCAGACTAGCGGATCCTACGAGCAGTACTTC. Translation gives CALQTSGSYEQYF.

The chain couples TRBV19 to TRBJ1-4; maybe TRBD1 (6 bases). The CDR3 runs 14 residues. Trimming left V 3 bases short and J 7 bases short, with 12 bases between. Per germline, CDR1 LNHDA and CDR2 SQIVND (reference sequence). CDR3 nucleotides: TGTGCCAGTAGTATCGGGAGGACAGTTGAAAAACTGTTTTTT. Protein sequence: CASSIGRTVEKLFF.

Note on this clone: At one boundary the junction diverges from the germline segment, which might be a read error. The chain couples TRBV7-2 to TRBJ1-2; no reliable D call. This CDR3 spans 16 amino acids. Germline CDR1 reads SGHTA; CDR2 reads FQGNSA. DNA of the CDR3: TGTGCCAGCAGCTTAGAGGCTGGACGTTCGAACTATGGCTACTCCTTC. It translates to CASSLEAGRSNYGYSF.

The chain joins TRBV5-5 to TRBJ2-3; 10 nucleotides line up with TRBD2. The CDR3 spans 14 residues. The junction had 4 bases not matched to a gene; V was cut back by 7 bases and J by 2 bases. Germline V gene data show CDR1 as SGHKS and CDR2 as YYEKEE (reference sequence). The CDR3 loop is CASQRGGFTDTQYF. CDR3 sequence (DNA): TGTGCCAGCCAGCGGGGGGGTTTCACAGATACGCAGTATTTT.

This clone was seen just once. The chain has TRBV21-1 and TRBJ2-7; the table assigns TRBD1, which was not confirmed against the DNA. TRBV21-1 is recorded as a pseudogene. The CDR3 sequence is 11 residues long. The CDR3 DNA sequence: TGTGCCAGCAGCAACCCAGACGAGCAGTACTTC. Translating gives CASSNPDEQYF.

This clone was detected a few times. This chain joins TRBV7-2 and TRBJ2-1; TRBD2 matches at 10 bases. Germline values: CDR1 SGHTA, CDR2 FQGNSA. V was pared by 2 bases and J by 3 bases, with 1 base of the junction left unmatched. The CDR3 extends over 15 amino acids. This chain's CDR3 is CASSLLAGDYNEQFF. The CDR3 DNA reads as TGTGCCAGCAGCTTACTAGCGGGGGACTACAATGAGCAGTTCTTC.

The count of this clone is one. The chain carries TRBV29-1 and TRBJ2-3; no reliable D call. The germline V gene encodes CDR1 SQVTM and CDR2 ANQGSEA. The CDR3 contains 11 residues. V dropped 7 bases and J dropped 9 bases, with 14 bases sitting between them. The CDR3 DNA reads TGCAGCGGCGAGGACGGAAGGACGCAGTATTTT. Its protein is CSGEDGRTQYF.

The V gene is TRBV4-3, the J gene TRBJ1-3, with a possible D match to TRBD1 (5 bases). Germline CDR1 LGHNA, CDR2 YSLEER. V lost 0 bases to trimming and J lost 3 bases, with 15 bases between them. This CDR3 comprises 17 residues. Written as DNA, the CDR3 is TGCGCCAGCAGCCAAGATCGTCTACAGGCCTATGGAAACACCATATATTTT. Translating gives CASSQDRLQAYGNTIYF.

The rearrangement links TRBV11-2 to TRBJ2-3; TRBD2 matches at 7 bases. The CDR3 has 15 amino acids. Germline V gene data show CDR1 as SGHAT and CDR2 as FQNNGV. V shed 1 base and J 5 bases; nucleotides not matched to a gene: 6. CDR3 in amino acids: CASSLGRRGGDTQYF. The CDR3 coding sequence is TGTGCCAGCAGCTTAGGCCGTCGCGGGGGAGATACGCAGTATTTT.

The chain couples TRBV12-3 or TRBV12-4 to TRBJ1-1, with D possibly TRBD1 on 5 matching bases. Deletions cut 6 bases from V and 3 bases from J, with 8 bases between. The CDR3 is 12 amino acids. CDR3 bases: TGTGCCAGCAGCTTGGGACACACTGAAGCTTTCTTT. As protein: CASSLGHTEAFF.

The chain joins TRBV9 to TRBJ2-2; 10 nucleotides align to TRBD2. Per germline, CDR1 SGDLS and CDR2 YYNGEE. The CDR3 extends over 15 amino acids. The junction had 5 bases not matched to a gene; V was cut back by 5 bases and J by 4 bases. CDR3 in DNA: TGTGCCAGCAGAGCGGGGGGGCGTAGCACCGGGGAGCTGTTTTTT. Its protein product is CASRAGGRSTGELFF.

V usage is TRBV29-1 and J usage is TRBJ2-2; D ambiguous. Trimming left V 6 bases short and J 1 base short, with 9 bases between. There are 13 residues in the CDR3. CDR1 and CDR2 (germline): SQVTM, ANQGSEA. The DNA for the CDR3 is TGCAGCGTCGACGGTGGGAACACCGGGGAGCTGTTTTTT. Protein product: CSVDGGNTGELFF.

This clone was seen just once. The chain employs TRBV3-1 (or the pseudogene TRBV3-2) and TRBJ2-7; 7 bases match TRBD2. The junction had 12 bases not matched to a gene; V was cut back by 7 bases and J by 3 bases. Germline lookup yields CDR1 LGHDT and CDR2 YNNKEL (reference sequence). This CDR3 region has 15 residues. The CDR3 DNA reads TGTGCCAGCACCCGTTGGGGAGCGGGATACTACGAGCAGTACTTC. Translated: CASTRWGAGYYEQYF.

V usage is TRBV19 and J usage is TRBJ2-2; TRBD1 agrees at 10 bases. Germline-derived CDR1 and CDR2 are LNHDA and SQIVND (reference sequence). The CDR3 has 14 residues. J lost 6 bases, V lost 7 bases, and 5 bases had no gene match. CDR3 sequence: CASNRQGASGELFF. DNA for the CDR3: TGTGCCAGTAATAGACAGGGGGCTTCCGGGGAGCTGTTTTTT. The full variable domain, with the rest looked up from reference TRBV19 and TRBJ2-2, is DGGITQSPKYLFRKEGQNVTLSCEQNLNHDAMYWYRQDPGQGLRLIYYSQIVNDFQKGDIAEGYSVSREKKESFPLTVTSAQKNPTAFYLCASNRQGASGELFFGEGSRLTVL.

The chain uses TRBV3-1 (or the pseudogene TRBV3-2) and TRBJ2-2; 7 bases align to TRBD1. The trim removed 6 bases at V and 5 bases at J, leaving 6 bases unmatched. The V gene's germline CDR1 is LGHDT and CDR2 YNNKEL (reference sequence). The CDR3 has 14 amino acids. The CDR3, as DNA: TGTGCCAGCAGACAGGGGCCAGCAACCGGGGAGCTGTTTTTT. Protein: CASRQGPATGELFF.

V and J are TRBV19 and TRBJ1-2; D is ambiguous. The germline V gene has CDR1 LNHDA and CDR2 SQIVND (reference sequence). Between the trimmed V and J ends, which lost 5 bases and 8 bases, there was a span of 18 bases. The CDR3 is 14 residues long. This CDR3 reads CASSPPSYPHGYTF. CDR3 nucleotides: TGTGCCAGTAGTCCTCCGTCCTATCCTCACGGCTACACCTTC.

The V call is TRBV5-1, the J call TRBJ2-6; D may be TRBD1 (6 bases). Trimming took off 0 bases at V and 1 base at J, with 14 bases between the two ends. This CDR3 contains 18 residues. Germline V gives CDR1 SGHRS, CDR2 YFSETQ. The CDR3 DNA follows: TGCGCCAGCAGCTTGGCCGGGGACAAGACTTCTGGGGCCAACGTCCTGACTTTC. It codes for CASSLAGDKTSGANVLTF.

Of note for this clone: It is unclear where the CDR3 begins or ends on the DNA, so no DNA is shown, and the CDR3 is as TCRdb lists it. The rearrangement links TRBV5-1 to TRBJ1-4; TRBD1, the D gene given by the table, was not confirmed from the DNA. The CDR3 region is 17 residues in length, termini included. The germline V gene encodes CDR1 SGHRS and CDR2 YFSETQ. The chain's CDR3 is CASSLNFGPGVREKLFF.